The next 28 T cell receptor gamma chains were all read from a single sample in a study of human gamma delta and Vdelta1 T cells (dated 2018 in TCRdb). Library method: PCR. The data were produced on an Illumina MiSeq. TCRdb reanalyzed the public reads with the CATT caller, and identical DNA sequences were merged afterwards. The sample has over 7,500 gamma-chain clones on record, 40% to 50% of them singletons. The leading ten clones occupy about 2.4% of the sample. These receptors' targets are unknown. The sequencing input was Vdelta1 gamma-delta T cells from blood grown in culture (DOT cells). The cell subset or site label, read with the paper, signifies: Delta One T cells, in vitro expanded/differentiated Vd1+ gamma-delta T cells. These receptor sequences come from a human donor in good health.

The chain carries TRGV8 and TRGJP2. The CDR3 has 14 residues. With V trimmed by 2 bases and J by 6 bases, 6 bases remained unmatched. CDR1 is VENAVY, CDR2 YDSYNSRV, per germline. Here the CDR3 DNA reads TGTGCCACCTGGGATATAGATGGTGATTGGATCAAGACGTTT. Protein product: CATWDIDGDWIKTF.

This clone was seen only a few times. This clone may be a read error of a much larger clone one base away. The V call is TRGV10, the J call TRGJ1 or TRGJ2. TRGV10 falls under the ORF class, with uncertain function. CDR3 length: 11 amino acids. The CDR3 bases are TGTGCTGCGTGGGATTACTATAAGAAACTCTTT. Translated: CAAWDYYKKLF.

A note on this clone: One junction end disagrees with the germline gene, perhaps due to a read error. The genes are TRGV4 and TRGJ1 or TRGJ2. The germline V gene has CDR1 EGSTGY and CDR2 YDSYTSSV. The CDR3 totals 11 residues. CDR3 DNA: TGTGCCACCTGTGATGGGCCAAAGAAACTCTTT. Residues: CATCDGPKKLF.

V usage is TRGV9 and J usage is TRGJ1 or TRGJ2. CDR1 is GITISATS and CDR2 is ISYDGTV in the germline V gene (reference sequence). After removal of 6 bases from V and 1 base from J, the junction contained 6 bases not matched to a gene. The CDR3 runs to 13 residues. The CDR3 protein is CALWSNNYYKKLF. The CDR3 bases are TGTGCCTTGTGGTCGAACAATTATTATAAGAAACTCTTT.

This clone was found a few times. The chain employs TRGV2 and TRGJ1 or TRGJ2. Per the germline V gene, CDR1 is EGSNGY and CDR2 is YDSYNSKV. The V segment lost 1 base and the J segment 3 bases; nucleotides outside the gene matches: 12. CDR3 length: 16 residues. This chain's CDR3 is CATWDGPSSIYYKKLF. The CDR3 region has the DNA TGTGCCACCTGGGACGGACCCTCTTCGATTTATTATAAGAAACTCTTT.

With regard to this clone: The sample has other DNA sequences that encode this CDR3 too. V usage is TRGV10 and J usage is TRGJ1 or TRGJ2. TRGV10 is annotated as an ORF whose role is uncertain. There are 15 residues in the CDR3. V lost 8 bases and J lost 2; bases outside the gene matches: 13. This chain's CDR3 is CAAWALGGDYYKKLF. The CDR3 DNA follows: TGTGCTGCGTGGGCCCTGGGGGGGGATTATTATAAGAAACTCTTT.

By proportion, this clone is medium-sized. This specimen includes other DNA sequences encoding the same CDR3. V is TRGV9 and J is TRGJP2. V was pared by 2 bases and J by 8 bases, with 5 bases of the junction left unmatched. Germline values: CDR1 GITISATS, CDR2 ISYDGTV (reference sequence). The CDR3 spans 13 residues. The CDR3 DNA reads as TGTGCCTTGTGGGAGGCAATCGATTGGATCAAGACGTTT. Protein: CALWEAIDWIKTF.

In regard to this clone: The sample has other DNA sequences that encode this CDR3 too. The gene calls are TRGV8 and TRGJ1 or TRGJ2. The junction had 4 bases not matched to a gene; V was cut back by 2 bases and J by 3 bases. The CDR3 length is 13 residues. Germline assignment: CDR1 VENAVY and CDR2 YDSYNSRV. The CDR3 DNA is TGTGCCACCTGGGATACGGTTTATTATAAGAAACTCTTT. It yields the protein CATWDTVYYKKLF.

The chain uses TRGV8 and TRGJP2. V was clipped by 5 bases and J by 8 bases; unmatched bases: 5. Germline V gives CDR1 VENAVY, CDR2 YDSYNSRV. The CDR3 has 12 residues. DNA of the CDR3: TGTGCCACCTGGGCCAGAGATTGGATCAAGACGTTT. Translating it yields CATWARDWIKTF.

This clone is labeled medium-sized. The sample carries other DNA sequences with the same CDR3. The chain carries TRGV2 and TRGJ1 or TRGJ2. Germline CDR1 is EGSNGY and CDR2 is YDSYNSKV. V was pared by 0 bases and J by 3 bases, with 5 bases of the junction left unmatched. This CDR3 comprises 14 residues. This CDR3 is CATWDGPLYYKKLF. Written as DNA, the CDR3 is TGTGCCACCTGGGACGGGCCCCTTTATTATAAGAAACTCTTT.

In its sample, this clone ranks as medium-sized. The chain joins TRGV4 to TRGJ1 or TRGJ2. Germline CDR1 reads EGSTGY; CDR2 reads YDSYTSSV. The CDR3 length is 16 residues. Trimming cost V 0 bases and J 1 base; bases outside gene matches: 9. The CDR3 sequence is CATWDGPPTNYYKKLF. DNA of the CDR3: TGTGCCACCTGGGATGGGCCTCCGACCAATTATTATAAGAAACTCTTT.

Regarding this clone: Additional DNA sequences in this sample encode the identical CDR3. This chain joins TRGV5 and TRGJ1 or TRGJ2. CDR3 length: 13 residues. V dropped 0 bases and J dropped 6; count of bases not matched to a gene: 5. From germline, CDR1 is VINAFY and CDR2 YDVSNSKD. Here the CDR3 DNA reads TGTGCCACCTGGGACAGGCTGGGTTATAAGAAACTCTTT. This gives the protein CATWDRLGYKKLF.

In this sample, this clone turned up a few times. V is TRGV4 and J is TRGJ1 or TRGJ2. Germline V gene lookup returns CDR1 EGSTGY and CDR2 YDSYTSSV. V shed 3 bases and J 0 bases; nucleotides not matched to a gene: 5. The CDR3 consists of 14 residues. Here the CDR3 DNA reads TGTGCCACCTGGGATCCGGCGAATTATTATAAGAAACTCTTT. It yields the protein CATWDPANYYKKLF.

The chain recombines TRGV5 with TRGJ1 or TRGJ2. This CDR3 is 14 amino acids long. V shed 3 bases, J shed 4 bases, and the junction held 9 bases outside the gene matches. The germline CDR1 and CDR2 sequences are VINAFY and YDVSNSKD. The DNA for the CDR3 is TGTGCCACCTGGGACGGAACGGGCTATTATAAGAAACTCTTT. As protein: CATWDGTGYYKKLF.

V gene TRGV8 combines with J gene TRGJP1. After removal of 0 bases from V and 0 bases from J, the junction contained 10 bases not matched to a gene. Germline values: CDR1 VENAVY, CDR2 YDSYNSRV. The CDR3 length is 18 residues. Written as DNA, the CDR3 is TGTGCCACCTGGGATAGGAATCCGGGGAATACCACTGGTTGGTTCAAGATATTT. Translating gives CATWDRNPGNTTGWFKIF.

This clone has just a few counts. This chain uses TRGV4 with TRGJ1 or TRGJ2. V lost 4 bases, J lost 3 bases, and 3 bases stayed unmatched. This CDR3 has 12 residues. Germline CDR1 reads EGSTGY; CDR2 reads YDSYTSSV. CDR3 nucleotides: TGTGCCACCTGGGAGACTTATTATAAGAAACTCTTT. Protein product: CATWETYYKKLF.

This clone appeared once. Other DNA sequences from this sample encode an identical CDR3 as well. The chain has TRGV2 and TRGJ1 or TRGJ2. Germline lookup yields CDR1 EGSNGY and CDR2 YDSYNSKV. V was pared by 1 base and J by 12 bases, with 6 bases of the junction left unmatched. There are 11 residues in the CDR3. The CDR3 coding sequence is TGTGCCACCTGGGACGGCCCAGGGAAACTCTTT. Its translation is CATWDGPGKLF.

A few counts support this clone. The genes are TRGV2 and TRGJ1 or TRGJ2. CDR1 and CDR2 (germline): EGSNGY, YDSYNSKV. Trimming cost V 1 base and J 2 bases; bases outside gene matches: 5. The CDR3 extends over 14 amino acids. The CDR3 coding sequence is TGTGCCACCTGGGACGGCCGGGATTATTATAAGAAACTCTTT. Its protein product is CATWDGRDYYKKLF.

For this clone: Additional DNA sequences in this sample encode the identical CDR3. V is TRGV4 and J is TRGJ1 or TRGJ2. This CDR3 has 12 residues. Losses at the gene ends were 0 bases for V and 9 bases for J; bases not matched to a gene: 5. CDR1 and CDR2 from the germline V gene are EGSTGY and YDSYTSSV. Here the CDR3 reads CATWDGPIKKLF. CDR3 nucleotides: TGTGCCACCTGGGATGGGCCCATTAAGAAACTCTTT.

With regard to this clone: Other nucleotide sequences in the sample specify the same CDR3. This sequence joins TRGV9 and TRGJ1 or TRGJ2. CDR1 and CDR2 from the germline V gene are GITISATS and ISYDGTV (reference sequence). This CDR3 has 14 amino acids. The J segment lost 0 bases and the V segment lost 1 base, leaving 3 bases of the junction unmatched. In DNA, the CDR3 is TGTGCCTTGTGGGAGGTCACGAATTATTATAAGAAACTCTTT. This codes for CALWEVTNYYKKLF.

This clone occurred a few times. At the DNA level, this CDR3 is encoded by other sequences in the same sample as well. The chain recombines TRGV2 with TRGJP2. The V and J ends lost 1 base and 1 base, in that order; junction bases with no gene match: 3. Germline CDR1 and CDR2: EGSNGY and YDSYNSKV. The CDR3 has 15 residues. The CDR3 spells CATWDGTSSDWIKTF. In DNA form, the CDR3 reads TGTGCCACCTGGGACGGTACTAGTAGTGATTGGATCAAGACGTTT.

This clone was seen only a few times. This chain joins TRGV2 and TRGJ1 or TRGJ2. This CDR3 region has 12 residues. The V gene's germline CDR1 is EGSNGY and CDR2 YDSYNSKV. V shed 6 bases, J shed 0 bases, and the junction held 2 bases outside the gene matches. The CDR3 coding sequence is TGTGCCACCTGGATGAATTATTATAAGAAACTCTTT. This sequence encodes CATWMNYYKKLF.

This clone was seen only once. The same CDR3 is also encoded by other DNA sequences in this sample. This chain links TRGV2 with TRGJ1 or TRGJ2. V gave up 0 bases and J gave up 4 bases; unmatched junction bases: 3. Germline assignment: CDR1 EGSNGY and CDR2 YDSYNSKV. The CDR3 totals 13 residues. CDR3 sequence reads: CATWDGDYYKKLF. The CDR3 region has the DNA TGTGCCACCTGGGACGGGGACTATTATAAGAAACTCTTT.

A few counts support this clone. The chain recombines TRGV10 with TRGJ1 or TRGJ2. Being an ORF, TRGV10 has a function that is uncertain. V dropped 8 bases and J dropped 15; count of bases not matched to a gene: 11. The CDR3 extends over 10 amino acids. CDR3 nucleotides: TGTGCTGCGTGGGACGCCATCCTACTCTTT. Its translation is CAAWDAILLF.

The genes are TRGV4 and TRGJ1 or TRGJ2. CDR1 and CDR2 (germline): EGSTGY, YDSYTSSV. The CDR3 extends over 11 amino acids. Losses at the gene ends were 3 bases for V and 12 bases for J; bases not matched to a gene: 8. The CDR3 loop reads CATWDPPGKLF. CDR3 nucleotides: TGTGCCACCTGGGATCCACCAGGGAAACTCTTT.

The chain uses TRGV4 and TRGJ1 or TRGJ2. The trim removed 2 bases at V and 0 bases at J, leaving 7 bases unmatched. Per the germline V gene, CDR1 is EGSTGY and CDR2 is YDSYTSSV. The CDR3 covers 15 residues. Here the CDR3 reads CATWDVKRNYYKKLF. CDR3 nucleotide sequence: TGTGCCACCTGGGATGTCAAGAGGAATTATTATAAGAAACTCTTT.

For this clone: A much larger clone sits a single nucleotide away, making a read error possible. In the same sample, other DNA sequences code for this CDR3. This chain uses TRGV9 with TRGJ1 or TRGJ2. CDR3 length: 13 residues. J was trimmed by 2 bases and V by 2 bases; bases with no gene match: 3. CDR1 and CDR2 from the germline V gene are GITISATS and ISYDGTV (reference sequence). The CDR3 DNA sequence: TGTGCCTTGTGGGAGGCCTATTATTATAAGAAACTCTTT. This codes for CALWEAYYYKKLF.

This clone has only a few counts. Other DNA variants within this sample encode the same CDR3. This chain joins TRGV4 and TRGJ1 or TRGJ2. The CDR3 runs 14 residues. Per germline, CDR1 EGSTGY and CDR2 YDSYTSSV. The J segment lost 2 bases and the V segment lost 0 bases, leaving 4 bases of the junction unmatched. The CDR3 loop is CATWDGVYYYKKLF. The CDR3 coding sequence is TGTGCCACCTGGGATGGGGTATATTATTATAAGAAACTCTTT.